One TCR beta chain is described in this entry. The data derive from a study of control samples from healthy donors and cancer patients. Sequenced by immunoSEQ multiplex PCR; TCRdb stores in-frame clones only, minus some. The table records 90,000 or so clones, about 81% of them present only once. The CDR3 extends over 13 amino acids. Trimming pared 4 bases from V and 8 bases from J, leaving 14 bases between. CDR1 is LGHDT, CDR2 YNNKEL, per germline (reference sequence). Sample: PBMCs. J is TRBJ1-1 and V is TRBV3-1 (or the pseudogene TRBV3-2); perhaps TRBD1 as D (6 bases). The receptor comes from a man between 65 and 79 years old with lung cancer. Written as DNA, the CDR3 is TGTGCCAGCAGCCCGAGCTCTCAGGGGGAAGCTTTCTTT. Protein product: CASSPSSQGEAFF.